The 26 T cell receptor beta chains given below trace back to one sample, sequenced in a study of spatial heterogeneity in lung cancer. Time point reported: sample taken at primary tumor resection. The input material, whole RNA from tumor, nontumor lung or frozen PBMC, was sequenced unsorted. TCRdb reanalysed the 5' RACE reads using MiXCR and keeps one entry per CDR3 protein. This sample has 65,000 to 85,000 distinct CDR3 sequences, with approximately 20% found just once. The sequenced sample was PBMCs, obtained at surgery. The origin of the receptors is a male donor with early-stage non-small cell lung cancer.

In this sample, this clonotype turned up many times. This rearrangement joins TRBV9 to TRBJ1-4; perhaps TRBD1 as D (6 bases). The germline CDR1 and CDR2 sequences are SGDLS and YYNGEE. This CDR3 region has 14 residues. V was shortened by 8 bases and J by 0 bases, with 11 bases between the two germline ends. In DNA form, the CDR3 reads TGTGCCAGTGGACAGCTAACAACTAATGAAAAACTGTTTTTT. Translation gives CASGQLTTNEKLFF.

This clonotype has only a few counts. The V call is TRBV5-1, the J call TRBJ1-1; D not resolved. The CDR3 extends over 13 amino acids. Trimming took off 0 bases at V and 11 bases at J, with 14 bases between the two ends. CDR1 is SGHRS and CDR2 is YFSETQ in the germline V gene. The CDR3 region is CASSLDREGNAFF. The CDR3 bases are TGCGCCAGCAGCTTGGATCGGGAAGGAAACGCTTTCTTT.

At least ten counts were recorded for this clonotype. The chain uses TRBV4-1 and TRBJ2-7; D call uncertain. Germline CDR1 and CDR2: MGHRA and YSYEKL. This CDR3 contains 14 residues. The V end lost 1 base, the J end lost 1 base, and 8 bases lay between the germline ends. The CDR3 DNA reads TGCGCCAGCAGCCAAGGGATGGGTTCCTACGAGCAGTACTTC. Amino acid sequence: CASSQGMGSYEQYF.

This clonotype has only a few counts. The chain joins TRBV7-9 to TRBJ2-7; maybe TRBD2 (5 bases). CDR1 is SEHNR and CDR2 is FQNEAQ in the germline V gene (reference sequence). This CDR3 has 14 amino acids. Trimming removed 6 bases at V and 1 base at J, with 13 bases between. The CDR3 region has the DNA TGTGCCAGCAGTCTAGAGGGAGAGTCCTACGAGCAGTACTTC. Translation gives CASSLEGESYEQYF.

In this sample, this clonotype turned up many times. The chain uses TRBV28 and TRBJ2-7; D uncertain. Germline CDR1 MDHEN, CDR2 SYDVKM. This CDR3 spans 11 amino acids. The ends were cut back, 6 bases at V and 7 bases at J, with 10 bases in the middle. The CDR3 DNA sequence: TGTGCCAGCAGGCTACTCGGGGAGCAGTACTTC. Protein: CASRLLGEQYF. The variable domain in full, with the rest retrieved from reference TRBV28 and TRBJ2-7, is DVKVTQSSRYLVKRTGEKVFLECVQDMDHENMFWYRQDPGLGLRLIYFSYDVKMKEKGDIPEGYSVSREKKERFSLILESASTNQTSMYLCASRLLGEQYFGPGTRLTVT.

This clonotype was seen only a few times. The chain employs TRBV9 and TRBJ2-3; D is possibly TRBD1 or TRBD2 (6 bases each). This CDR3 comprises 16 residues. The V gene's germline CDR1 is SGDLS and CDR2 YYNGEE. Trimming shortened V by 4 bases and J by 2 bases, and 17 bases separated the two germline ends. The chain's CDR3 is CASSISGGLDTDTQYF. The CDR3 DNA follows: TGTGCCAGCAGCATCTCCGGGGGCCTTGACACAGATACGCAGTATTTT.

This clonotype has just a few counts. CDR3 nucleotides: TGTGCCAGCAGAAGGGACAGGAAAAACACTGAAGCTTTCTTT. Its translation: CASRRDRKNTEAFF. V gene TRBV5-4 combines with J gene TRBJ1-1, with 8 nucleotides matching TRBD1. The CDR3 spans 14 residues. From germline, CDR1 is SGHNT and CDR2 YYREEE (reference sequence). Trimming removed 5 bases from V and 2 bases from J; junction bases left unmatched: 5.

The V gene is TRBV7-2, the J gene TRBJ1-5; 7 nucleotides align to TRBD1. The CDR3 is 14 amino acids. V trimming: 4 bases; J trimming: 6 bases; junction bases outside the gene matches: 6. Looked up from germline, CDR1 is SGHTA and CDR2 is FQGNSA. The CDR3 protein is CASSSTGLGQPQHF. The DNA for the CDR3 is TGTGCCAGCAGCTCGACAGGGCTCGGTCAGCCCCAGCATTTT.

V and J are TRBV6-5 and TRBJ2-1; a possible D gene is TRBD1 (6 bases). Between the trimmed V and J ends, which lost 5 bases and 7 bases, there was a span of 21 bases. Germline CDR1 and CDR2: MNHEY and SVGAGI. CDR3 size: 16 residues. CDR3 residues: CASSNQQGVSINEQFF. The CDR3 DNA sequence: TGTGCCAGCAGTAACCAACAGGGAGTGAGTATTAATGAGCAGTTCTTC.

Here the CDR3 reads CATSRDLAVQETQYF. CDR3 in DNA: TGTGCCACCAGCAGAGATCTAGCGGTACAAGAGACCCAGTACTTC. This sequence joins TRBV15 and TRBJ2-5, with 7 bases matching TRBD2. Unmatched junction bases numbered 3, after V lost 0 bases and J lost 2 bases. The CDR3 length is 15 residues. Germline CDR1 is LNHNV and CDR2 is YYDKDF (reference sequence).

The chain employs TRBV27 and TRBJ2-1, with 11 bases aligning to TRBD2. CDR3 length: 14 residues. Losses at the gene ends were 8 bases for V and 4 bases for J; bases not matched to a gene: 4. CDR1 and CDR2 from the germline V gene are MNHEY and SMNVEV (reference sequence). Here the CDR3 DNA reads TGTGCCAGCGCACTAGCGGGAGTGTACAATGAGCAGTTCTTC. Protein sequence: CASALAGVYNEQFF.

The rearrangement uses TRBV14 and TRBJ2-1; TRBD2 agrees at 10 bases. The V gene's germline CDR1 is SGHDN and CDR2 FVKESK. This CDR3 has 16 amino acids. With 2 bases clipped from V and 4 bases from J, the junction kept 5 bases outside the gene matches. The CDR3 nucleotides read TGTGCCAGCAGCCAACGTAGAGCGGGAGGGTACAATGAGCAGTTCTTC. Its protein product is CASSQRRAGGYNEQFF.

V is TRBV11-3 and J is TRBJ2-1, with TRBD1 matching 7 bases. CDR1 is SGHNT, CDR2 YENEEA, per germline. Trimming cost V 2 bases and J 15 bases; bases outside gene matches: 10. This CDR3 contains 13 residues. CDR3 in amino acids: CASSLFSDRDAFF. The CDR3, as DNA: TGTGCCAGCAGCTTATTCTCAGACAGGGACGCGTTCTTC.

The V call is TRBV20-1, the J call TRBJ2-7, with a weak D call TRBD1 (6 bases). Germline-derived CDR1 and CDR2 are DFQATT and SNEGSKA (reference sequence). The CDR3 is 13 amino acids. The V gene lost 3 bases and the J gene lost 5 bases, with 14 bases spanning the gap. The CDR3 nucleotides are TGCAGTGCTAGTAGACAGGTCGGAAACGAGCAGTACTTC. Translating it yields CSASRQVGNEQYF.

This chain joins TRBV6-2 or TRBV6-3 and TRBJ2-4; D gene uncertain. The CDR3 is made up of 15 amino acids. CDR1 is MNHEY and CDR2 is SVGEGT in the germline V gene. V was clipped by 4 bases and J by 0 bases, with 10 bases between them. This CDR3 is CASSWNPVAKNIQYF. DNA for the CDR3: TGTGCCAGCAGTTGGAATCCCGTAGCCAAAAACATTCAGTACTTC.

The chain joins TRBV20-1 to TRBJ2-1, with D tentatively TRBD1 or TRBD2 (6 bases each). The CDR3 extends over 14 amino acids. Germline V lookup: CDR1 DFQATT, CDR2 SNEGSKA (reference sequence). The germline V and J ends were trimmed by 2 bases and 4 bases, with 12 bases remaining between them. CDR3 amino acids: CSARRGRSYNEQFF. For the CDR3, the DNA is TGCAGTGCTAGACGGGGGCGAAGTTACAATGAGCAGTTCTTC.

The chain recombines TRBV7-8 with TRBJ2-7; TRBD2 aligns across 12 bases. CDR3 size: 16 residues. The V segment lost 5 bases and the J segment 2 bases; nucleotides outside the gene matches: 7. The germline V gene encodes CDR1 SGHVS and CDR2 FQNEAQ. The CDR3 protein is CASSPRRTSGTYEQYF. Written as DNA, the CDR3 is TGTGCCAGCAGCCCAAGACGGACTAGCGGGACCTACGAGCAGTACTTC.

Points on this clonotype: This may be a read error, as it is one base from a much larger clone. The chain joins TRBV10-3 to TRBJ1-6, with 10 bases identical to TRBD1. Unmatched junction bases numbered 5, after V lost 8 bases and J lost 7 bases. Germline CDR1 is ENHRY and CDR2 is SYGVKD. The CDR3 has 14 amino acids. For the CDR3, the DNA is TGTGCCATCGGGGGGACAGGGGAGAATTCACCCCTCCACTTT. Translating gives CAIGGTGENSPLHF.

This clonotype has a count of ten or more. The chain combines TRBV2 with TRBJ2-7; 7 nucleotides line up with TRBD1. CDR1 is SNHLY and CDR2 is FYNNEI in the germline V gene. The CDR3 is made up of 15 amino acids. After removal of 6 bases from V and 6 bases from J, the junction contained 14 bases not matched to a gene. CDR3 DNA: TGTGCCAGCAGGAATCAAGACAGGGTGGCTACCGAGCAGTACTTC. The encoded protein is CASRNQDRVATEQYF. The variable domain in full, with the rest retrieved from reference TRBV2 and TRBJ2-7, is EPEVTQTPSHQVTQMGQEVILRCVPISNHLYFYWYRQILGQKVEFLVSFYNNEISEKSEIFDDQFSVERPDGSNFTLKIRSTKLEDSAMYFCASRNQDRVATEQYFGPGTRLTVT.

Ten or more counts support this clonotype. The rearrangement uses TRBV7-9 and TRBJ2-3, with 8 positions matching TRBD2. There are 17 residues in the CDR3. Germline assignment: CDR1 SEHNR and CDR2 FQNEAQ (reference sequence). V trimming: 5 bases; J trimming: 1 base; junction bases outside the gene matches: 11. The CDR3 sequence is CASSRTGGAIGTDTQYF. CDR3 nucleotide sequence: TGTGCCAGCAGCCGCACGGGGGGGGCCATCGGCACAGATACGCAGTATTTT.

This clonotype has just a few counts. This chain uses TRBV7-9 with TRBJ2-1; TRBD2 matches at 7 bases. The junction had 11 bases not matched to a gene; V was cut back by 5 bases and J by 4 bases. Germline assignment: CDR1 SEHNR and CDR2 FQNEAQ (reference sequence). This CDR3 is built from 16 residues. CDR3 in amino acids: CASSPQERGTYNEQFF. The DNA for the CDR3 is TGTGCCAGCAGCCCGCAGGAGCGGGGAACATACAATGAGCAGTTCTTC.

This clonotype was seen more than once but under ten times. This chain connects TRBV7-8 to TRBJ2-3; TRBD2 aligns across 9 bases. The junction had 9 bases not matched to a gene; V was cut back by 3 bases and J by 5 bases. The CDR3 is made up of 16 amino acids. From germline, CDR1 is SGHVS and CDR2 FQNEAQ. CDR3 in amino acids: CASSLVAGAGGDTQYF. The CDR3 DNA reads TGTGCCAGCAGCTTGGTAGCGGGAGCGGGTGGAGATACGCAGTATTTT.

The V gene is TRBV9, the J gene TRBJ2-7; D not certain. Germline V CDR1 and CDR2: SGDLS, YYNGEE. The CDR3 runs 13 residues. Trimming cost V 4 bases and J 5 bases, with 13 bases left between them. The CDR3 spells CASSTRAMDEQYF. CDR3 DNA sequence: TGTGCCAGCAGCACGCGAGCCATGGACGAGCAGTACTTC.

The rearrangement links TRBV24-1 to TRBJ2-5; 9 bases line up with TRBD2. The CDR3 runs 14 residues. Unmatched junction bases numbered 3, after V lost 4 bases and J lost 4 bases. The germline gives CDR1 KGHDR, CDR2 SFDVKD. The CDR3: CATSEGGGGETQYF. For the CDR3, the DNA is TGTGCCACCAGTGAAGGCGGGGGGGGAGAGACCCAGTACTTC.

V is TRBV18 and J is TRBJ2-7; D unresolved. Per germline, CDR1 KGHSH and CDR2 LQKENI. V lost 2 bases, J lost 2 bases, and 13 bases lay in between. The CDR3 is made up of 15 amino acids. Here the CDR3 reads CASSPRADNPYEQYF. The CDR3 DNA reads TGTGCCAGCTCACCAAGAGCCGACAACCCCTACGAGCAGTACTTC.

Only a few counts were recorded for this clonotype. The chain has TRBV7-8 and TRBJ2-3; D remains ambiguous. V dropped 2 bases and J dropped 2 bases, with 8 bases sitting between them. This CDR3 comprises 14 residues. Per the germline V gene, CDR1 is SGHVS and CDR2 is FQNEAQ. CDR3 nucleotide sequence: TGTGCCAGCAGCTTACATAGACTCACAGATACGCAGTATTTT. It encodes CASSLHRLTDTQYF. The full variable domain, completed using reference TRBV7-8 and TRBJ2-3, is GAGVSQSPRYKVAKRGQDVALRCDPISGHVSLFWYQQALGQGPEFLTYFQNEAQLDKSGLPSDRFFAERPEGSVSTLKIQRTQQEDSAVYLCASSLHRLTDTQYFGPGTRLTVL.